The source of this TCR beta chain is a study of metastatic and nonmetastatic thyroid tumors. Study-wide results and limits: Relative to benign nodules, malignant thyroid tumors were reportedly characterized by significantly elevated TCR beta diversity in blood and tumor.

This clone has just a few counts. What it recognizes is unknown. CDR1 SGHRS and CDR2 YFSETQ come from the germline V gene. J was trimmed by 2 bases and V by 1 base; bases with no gene match: 17. There are 20 residues in the CDR3. Source study methods: Construction of a distant-metastasis classifier for papillary thyroid cancer relied on CDR3 differences across clinicopathological groups. TCRdb reassembled clones from the PCR reads with MiXCR. The V and J calls were determined by TCRdb, not by the authors. This sample has about 21,000 clones, with around 30% found just once. Prior to thyroid surgery, none of the patients had received any treatment.

The sequence was collected from a female donor with papillary thyroid cancer or a benign thyroid nodule (not recorded which). Some clones in this sample may be carry-over from other donors' samples. Sequences were obtained from blood. The chain recombines TRBV5-1 with TRBJ2-1; the match to TRBD2 covers 8 bases. Here the CDR3 reads CASSLPLVFGGRRTYNEQFF. CDR3 DNA: TGCGCCAGCAGCTTGCCTTTAGTCTTCGGCGGGAGGAGAACCTACAATGAGCAGTTCTTC.